This entry concerns a single TCR beta chain. In the study's own analysis: Reference gene primer amplification yielded estimated nucleated cell counts. Some clones are missing from TCRdb's copy, which holds only in-frame ones; the method was immunoSEQ multiplex PCR. The DNA was the basis for D and trimming; V, J and clone size are from that table. The sample carries some 200,000 clones, around 76% recorded once. This record belongs to a study of blood T cell repertoires in COVID-19. For the study at large: Sites across the United States, Italy and Spain contributed samples from acute and convalescent COVID-19. From T cells, B-cell-depleted T cells, or PBMCs came the material, which was cDNA or gDNA.

The CDR3 spans 11 residues. Germline CDR1 and CDR2: DFQATT and SNEGSKA (reference sequence). The chain uses TRBV20-1 and TRBJ2-7; maybe TRBD2 (5 bases). Material for sequencing was peripheral blood. This clonotype was sampled from a woman aged 50 to 60 with active or convalescent COVID-19. CDR3 protein: CNPTSSYEQYF. CDR3 sequence (DNA): TGCAATCCCACTAGCTCCTACGAGCAGTACTTC.